The clone carrying this T cell receptor beta chain was counted only a few times. What it recognizes is unknown. The data belong to a study of identical twins. Whole-study findings and limits: With abundant cord blood beta clonotypes, insertions were fewer; memory repertoires showed no such pattern. Models underestimated TCR alpha sharing (out-of-frame) in monozygotic twins.

Trimming left V 3 bases short and J 2 bases short, with 9 bases between. There are 14 residues in the CDR3. Germline V gene lookup returns CDR1 SGHAT and CDR2 FQNNGV. TCRdb itself ran the 5' RACE reads through MiXCR, one entry per CDR3 protein. Found here are about 240,000 distinct CDR3 sequences, approximately 10% of them singletons; the top ten hold 9% to 10%. This receptor was identified in a man aged 50 to 60 in good health. Sequenced sample: memory T cells sorted from blood. The chain combines TRBV11-2 with TRBJ2-3, with D unresolved. CDR3 protein: CASSFRQDTDTQYF. The CDR3 bases are TGTGCCAGCAGCTTTCGGCAGGACACAGATACGCAGTATTTT.